This T cell receptor beta chain is from a study of CD4 T cells in relation to SARS-CoV-2 and coronaviruses. Naive or memory CD4+ cells were cultured 1:1 with T cell-depleted PBMCs plus CEF. Details on this clone: Antigen: not known.

Assay: immunoSEQ multiplex PCR; the TCRdb copy retains only in-frame clones and omits some. This table has about 36,000 clones, 70% to 85% appearing once. Source material: memory CD4+ T cells from PBMCs, cultured in vitro. This TCR was recovered from an adult with COVID-19.

CDR3 nucleotides: TGCGCCAGCAGCCAAGTGCAGGGGGATGGCTACACCTTC. This encodes CASSQVQGDGYTF. This chain uses TRBV4-1 with TRBJ1-2; 7 positions match TRBD1. CDR1 and CDR2 from the germline V gene are MGHRA and YSYEKL. The V segment lost 1 base and the J segment 6 bases; nucleotides outside the gene matches: 2. The CDR3 runs to 13 residues.